This TCR beta chain was sequenced for a study of T cells in Graves' hyperthyroidism and ophthalmopathy. Regions amplified from RNA transcripts were the TCR beta CDR3 regions. HTBI primers were employed in a first-round RT-PCR of the TCR CDR3. TCRdb fed the multiplex PCR reads into MiXCR, producing one record per CDR3 protein. In the table there are over 400,000 distinct CDR3 sequences, around a fifth of which are singletons. Germline V lookup: CDR1 DFQATT, CDR2 SNEGSKA (reference sequence). Trimming took 4 bases from V and 6 from J, leaving 10 bases between them. There are 13 residues in the CDR3. This clonotype was detected a few times.

The sample consisted of blood. The TCR sequence derives from a woman between 70 and 85 years old with Graves' ophthalmopathy. This sequence joins TRBV20-1 and TRBJ1-6; TRBD1 might be the D (5 bases). The CDR3 loop is CSAKETANSPLHF. DNA for the CDR3: TGCAGTGCTAAAGAGACAGCTAATTCACCCCTCCACTTT.